The sequence of this T cell receptor (beta chain) was determined in a study of T cells in Graves' hyperthyroidism and ophthalmopathy. Clinical symptoms, serum thyroxine, TRAb, thyroid ultrasound and orbital computed tomography established diagnosis. The PBMCs were taken from roughly 9.3 ml of fresh peripheral blood. This clonotype has only a few counts. Germline V gene lookup returns CDR1 SGDLS and CDR2 YYNGEE. V lost 2 bases to trimming and J lost 8 bases, with 5 bases between them. The CDR3 covers 11 residues. RNA transcripts provided the source from which TCR beta CDR3 regions were amplified. An initial round of RT-PCR targeting the TCR CDR3 relied on the HTBI primer set. MiXCR, run by TCRdb on the multiplex PCR reads, gives a single entry per CDR3 protein. This repertoire shows about 500,000 distinct CDR3 sequences, about 15% found once; its top ten account for 25% to 35%.

Sequences were obtained from blood. The V call is TRBV9, the J call TRBJ2-1; no definite D call. The receptor was isolated from a woman in her twenties or thirties with Graves' ophthalmopathy. This CDR3 is CASSVRDEQFF. The CDR3 DNA is TGTGCCAGCAGCGTCCGGGATGAGCAGTTCTTC.